The 27 T cell receptor delta chains below all came from one sample that was sequenced in a study of γδ T cells in repeated Plasmodium falciparum infection. TCRdb ran CATT on the multiplex PCR reads. The sample carries around 49,000 delta-chain clones, about 2% recorded once. Vgamma9/Vdelta2+ and Vdelta2-negative gammadelta T cells were flow-sorted from PBMC for bulk sequencing. The sequenced sample consisted of gamma-delta T cells from blood. The receptors were sampled from a pool of human donors (malaria-infected and uninfected, not separated).

This clone has just a few counts. This DNA's translation differs at residue 11 from TCRdb's protein, which comes from a much larger clone; a read error is likely, and the protein shown is translated from the DNA. This chain links TRDV2 with TRDJ1; the D gene is possibly TRDD3 (6 bases). The J gene is absent in TCRdb and was assigned here via DNA matching to germline. The CDR3 consists of 20 residues. The germline V and J ends were trimmed by 4 bases and 0 bases, with 29 bases remaining between them. Germline-derived CDR1 and CDR2 are GEAIGNYY and EKD. The CDR3 nucleotides read TGTGCCTGTGATGGAGTGCCCCCCTCTGGGGAACCCGACTACACCGATAAACTCATCTTT. Translating gives CACDGVPPSGEPDYTDKLIF.

To note about this clone: Translating this DNA gives a protein that differs at residue 18 from the TCRdb one, which belongs to a much larger clone; a read error is likely, and the protein shown is this translation. The J segment was not called; the V segment is TRDV1; the D call TRDD3 from the table was never checked on the DNA. The germline V gene encodes CDR1 TSWWSYY and CDR2 QGS. The CDR3 length is 20 residues. This CDR3 reads CALGETLTSTGGLRTAQHFF. CDR3 sequence (DNA): TGTGCTCTTGGGGAGACCTTAACCAGTACTGGGGGATTAAGGACAGCACAACACTTCTTT.

With regard to this clone: A read error is the likely source, as a far larger clone sits one nucleotide away. Different DNA sequences within this sample yield the same CDR3. The rearrangement links TRDV1 to TRDJ1; 8 bases line up with TRDD2. J was trimmed by 6 bases and V by 4 bases; bases with no gene match: 25. Germline assignment: CDR1 TSWWSYY and CDR2 QGS. There are 20 residues in the CDR3. The CDR3 bases are TGTGCTCTTGGGGTTCCCAAATTAACCTTCCTATACCCCTACATATATAAACTCATCTTT. It is translated as CALGVPKLTFLYPYIYKLIF.

V and J are TRDV1 and TRDJ1; 12 bases agree with TRDD3. TCRdb does not report a J gene; here it was assigned by matching the DNA to germline references. The V gene's germline CDR1 is TSWWSYY and CDR2 QGS. The trim removed 3 bases at V and 0 bases at J, leaving 20 bases unmatched. This CDR3 is built from 22 residues. The CDR3 sequence: CALGDPVFLTYWGIPYTDKLIF. The CDR3 DNA reads as TGTGCTCTTGGGGATCCCGTCTTCCTGACGTACTGGGGGATACCGTACACCGATAAACTCATCTTT.

In regard to this clone: TCRdb's protein for this DNA is that of a much larger clone and differs from the translation at residue 23, likely a read error; the protein shown is the DNA translation. TRDV3 is the V gene, and the J gene was not called; the table's D call TRDD3 went unverified against the DNA. The CDR3 loop spans 24 amino acids. Germline V gene sequence: CDR1 TVYSNPD, CDR2 GDNSRS (reference sequence). The CDR3 coding sequence is TGTGCCTTTAGGAGGAGGGTCAGCCTATCCCTCCAGATGAGGGGGATACTCTACACCGATAAACTCACCTTT. As protein: CAFRRRVSLSLQMRGILYTDKLTF.

This clone was seen ten or more times. This sequence joins TRDV3 and TRDJ1; 13 positions agree with TRDD3. The V and J ends lost 5 bases and 0 bases, in that order; junction bases with no gene match: 33. Germline CDR1 TVYSNPD, CDR2 GDNSRS (reference sequence). CDR3 length: 24 residues. The DNA of the CDR3 is TGTGCCCTCTACCGCCTTCCCTCCATTTACTGGGGGATACGACCTAGTCCGTACACCGATAAACTCATCTTT. Translated: CALYRLPSIYWGIRPSPYTDKLIF.

For this clone: This likely reflects a read error, since a far larger clone is one base away. Within the sample, other DNA sequences also encode this same CDR3. Called V gene: TRDV3; the J gene was not called; TRDD3 reflects the table's D call only, with no check against the DNA. Germline CDR1 is TVYSNPD and CDR2 is GDNSRS (reference sequence). The CDR3 consists of 18 residues. CDR3 sequence: CAFRLHWGIREYTDKLIF. In DNA, the CDR3 is TGTGCCTTTAGACTCCACTGGGGGATACGGGAGTACACCGATAAACTCATTTTT.

A note on this clone: One end of the junction is discordant with germline, which a read error may explain. The V call is TRDV1, the J call TRDJ1, with D possibly matching TRDD3 (6 bases). The J gene is absent in TCRdb and was assigned here via DNA matching to germline. Germline CDR1 reads TSWWSYY; CDR2 reads QGS. This CDR3 has 18 residues. As DNA, the CDR3 is TGCTCTGGGGAACGGGCCCTTGGCCTAACTCATTACACCGATAAACTCATCTTT. Its translation: CSGERALGLTHYTDKLIF.

A remark on this clone: It is likely a read error: a sequence one base away is far more abundant. The sample holds other DNA sequences that translate to the same CDR3. This sequence joins TRDV1 and TRDJ1; possible D gene TRDD3, 5 bases. TCRdb carries no J gene annotation; the J gene was assigned here by matching the DNA with germline. There are 15 residues in the CDR3. Germline V gene sequence: CDR1 TSWWSYY, CDR2 QGS. The CDR3 sequence: CALGEVEGYTDKLIF. In DNA form, the CDR3 reads TGTGCCCTTGGGGAAGTAGAGGGATACACCGATAAACTCATCTTT.

The CDR3: CAFHPTHWGITTIYTDKLIF. The CDR3 coding sequence is TGTGCGTTCCACCCTACGCACTGGGGGATAACGACGATTTACACCGATAAACTCATCTTT. This chain links TRDV3 with TRDJ1; 11 positions match TRDD3. TCRdb offers no J gene call, so here the DNA was matched to germline to obtain one. CDR1 is TVYSNPD and CDR2 is GDNSRS in the germline V gene (reference sequence). CDR3 length: 20 amino acids.

This clone was detected ten times or more. This likely came from a read error, as a far larger clone is one base away. The sample holds other DNA sequences that translate to the same CDR3. This chain connects TRDV3 to TRDJ1; maybe TRDD3 (6 bases). The germline gives CDR1 TVYSNPD, CDR2 GDNSRS (reference sequence). There are 13 residues in the CDR3. The CDR3 bases are TGTGCTAAACGAGGGAGGATTGGGGATGGACTCATCTTT. Encoded protein: CAKRGRIGDGLIF.

This clone was counted a few times. The chain uses TRDV2 and TRDJ3; 9 positions match TRDD3. The J gene was not available in TCRdb and was assigned here by matching the DNA to germline segments. With 0 bases clipped from V and 0 bases from J, the junction kept 11 bases outside the gene matches. CDR1 and CDR2 from the germline V gene are GEAIGNYY and EKD. This CDR3 is 21 amino acids long. The CDR3 is CACDTGSLLGDTSWDTRQMFF. In nucleotides, the CDR3 is TGTGCCTGTGACACCGGTTCCTTACTGGGGGACACCTCCTGGGACACCCGACAGATGTTTTTC.

In this sample, this clone turned up a few times. At one boundary the junction diverges from the germline segment, which might be a read error. Other DNA sequences in this specimen translate into the identical CDR3. The J gene is TRDJ1, the V gene TRAV38-2/DV8; 11 nucleotides match TRDD3. CDR1 and CDR2 from the germline V gene are TSESDYY and QEAYKQQN. This CDR3 contains 20 residues. The CDR3 DNA sequence: TGTGCTTATATAGTCCTGACCGATGGGGGATACGGGCCGTACACCGACAAACTCATCTTT. Its protein product is CAYIVLTDGGYGPYTDKLIF.

This clone was picked up many times. This is likely an artifact of a read error, given a far larger clone one base away. The chain couples TRDV1 to TRDJ3, with TRDD3 identical over 10 bases. CDR3 length: 27 residues. V shed 2 bases, J shed 2 bases, and the junction held 30 bases outside the gene matches. CDR1 and CDR2 from the germline V gene are TSWWSYY and QGS. This CDR3 is CALGEAGPKLTSHRGIRGPWDTRQMFF. The DNA for the CDR3 is TGTGCTCTTGGGGAAGCTGGGCCCAAACTCACATCCCATCGGGGGATACGCGGTCCCTGGGACACCCGACAGATGTTTTTC.

With respect to this clone: A read error likely explains why the TCRdb protein, taken from a much larger clone, differs from this DNA's translation at residue 19; the protein shown is translated from the DNA. The CDR3 spells CALGTNGGRPSKILGIKYADKLIF. The DNA for the CDR3 is TGTGCTCTTGGGACGAACGGAGGGAGGCCTTCCAAAATACTGGGGATAAAGTACGCCGATAAACTCATCTTT. The rearrangement links TRDV1 to TRDJ1; weak D call: TRDD3 (7 bases). TCRdb lists no J gene, so it was determined here by aligning the DNA to germline. This CDR3 region has 24 residues. The germline V and J ends were trimmed by 5 bases and 3 bases, with 43 bases remaining between them. Per germline, CDR1 TSWWSYY and CDR2 QGS.

The table lists this clone with many counts. TCRdb's protein, taken from a much larger clone, differs from this DNA's translation at residue 6, likely owing to a read error; the protein displayed comes from the DNA. This sequence joins TRDV1 and TRDJ1; 7 positions match TRDD3. Matching the DNA to germline supplied the J gene, which TCRdb does not give. Germline CDR1 is TSWWSYY and CDR2 is QGS. The CDR3 sequence is 19 residues long. The V segment lost 2 bases and the J segment 4 bases; nucleotides outside the gene matches: 19. The DNA for the CDR3 is TGTGCTCTTGGGGAATACATCTACGTGAGGTGGGGGAGAGTCGATAAACTCATCTTT. Its protein is CALGEYIYVRWGRVDKLIF.

The table lists this clone with many counts. For this DNA, TCRdb reports the protein of a much larger clone, which diverges at residue 13, most likely from a read error; the protein presented here is translated directly from the DNA. The chain links TRDV2 to TRDJ1, with 7 bases that match TRDD3. CDR3 size: 17 residues. The germline gives CDR1 GEAIGNYY, CDR2 EKD. CDR3 protein: CACDTVGEAPRTEKLIF. CDR3 nucleotides: TGTGCCTGTGACACCGTGGGGGAGGCCCCGAGAACCGAGAAACTCATCTTT.

There are a few counts of this clone. TCRdb shows a much larger clone's protein in place of this DNA's translation, and the two differ at residue 12, likely through a read error; the protein shown is translated from the DNA. This chain links TRDV3 with TRDJ1, with 8 nucleotides matching TRDD3. TCRdb lists no J gene, so it was determined here by aligning the DNA to germline. The V segment lost 2 bases and the J segment 0 bases; nucleotides outside the gene matches: 35. The germline V gene encodes CDR1 TVYSNPD and CDR2 GDNSRS (reference sequence). The CDR3 length is 24 residues. CDR3 DNA: TGTGCCTTTGTCATCGCTCCGAAACTATCTACTGAGGGATACGGGCCTCTCTACACCGATAAACTCATCTTT. Translated: CAFVIAPKLSTEGYGPLYTDKLIF.

This clone was counted only a few times. This likely stems from a read error, as it lies one base from a far larger clone. The sample has other DNA sequences that encode this CDR3 too. The CDR3 nucleotides read TGTGCTCTTGGGGAACTAGGTTCTTCCTACGTGGGATACGCGCCTTTGACAGCACAGCTCTTCTTT. It encodes CALGELGSSYVGYAPLTAQLFF. The V gene is TRDV1; the J gene was not called; the DNA was not compared with TRDD3, the D call given in the table. Germline V CDR1 and CDR2: TSWWSYY, QGS. The CDR3 covers 22 residues.

This clone was picked up many times. TCRdb assigns this DNA the protein of a much larger clone, which departs from its translation at residue 11; this likely reflects a read error, and the protein shown comes from translating the DNA. The sample contains more than one DNA sequence encoding this CDR3. CDR3 sequence: CAFSYPSYLGNVLGDTLYTDKLIF. The CDR3 DNA reads TGTGCCTTTAGCTACCCTTCCTACTTAGGGAATGTACTGGGGGATACGCTGTACACCGATAAACTCATCTTT. The chain carries TRDV3 and TRDJ1; 13 bases are shared with TRDD3. Here the J gene was assigned by germline matching of the DNA, as TCRdb has none. The V and J ends lost 0 bases and 0 bases, in that order; junction bases with no gene match: 28. The CDR3 is made up of 24 amino acids. Germline V lookup: CDR1 TVYSNPD, CDR2 GDNSRS (reference sequence).

This clone was observed at least ten times. The chain's CDR3 is CALGELLWRWGIPEPVGFIF. CDR3 sequence (DNA): TGTGCTCTTGGGGAACTTTTATGGAGATGGGGGATACCGGAACCGGTGGGGTTCATCTTT. The rearrangement joins TRDV1 to TRDJ1; 10 nucleotides agree with TRDD3. Trimming at V came to 0 bases and at J to 12 bases, leaving 25 bases not matched to a gene. This CDR3 is built from 20 residues. The germline gives CDR1 TSWWSYY, CDR2 QGS.

Concerning this clone itself: A far larger clone differs by one base, so this is likely a read error. The same CDR3 arises from other DNA sequences in this sample as well. This chain links TRDV1 with TRDJ1; 11 nucleotides agree with TRDD3. TCRdb leaves out the J gene; it was filled in here by matching the DNA to germline. Per germline, CDR1 TSWWSYY and CDR2 QGS. The CDR3 is made up of 23 amino acids. With 4 bases clipped from V and 0 bases from J, the junction kept 25 bases outside the gene matches. The CDR3 spells CALGVIIGEPTRLGDRYTDKLIF. In DNA form, the CDR3 reads TGTGCTCTTGGGGTCATCATTGGGGAACCTACTCGACTGGGGGATAGGTACACCGATAAACTCATCTTT.

The table lists this clone with a few counts. Since a far larger clone is one base different, this is likely a read error. The identical CDR3 is also encoded by other nucleotide sequences in the sample. The rearrangement links TRDV2 to TRDJ3; 7 bases fit TRDD3. The J gene, left out of TCRdb, was set here by checking the DNA against germline. The V gene end was trimmed by 1 base and the J gene end by 0 bases; junction bases not matched to a gene: 14. The CDR3 is made up of 21 amino acids. Germline CDR1 reads GEAIGNYY; CDR2 reads EKD. CDR3 sequence reads: CACDTVLGSPPSSWDTRQMFF. CDR3 in DNA: TGTGCCTGTGACACGGTACTGGGGTCGCCTCCTAGCTCCTGGGACACCCGACAGATGTTTTTC.

V and J are TRDV2 and TRDJ1, with a weak D call TRDD3 (6 bases). TCRdb is silent on the J gene; assignment here came from matching the DNA to germline. CDR1 is GEAIGNYY, CDR2 EKD, per germline. Trimming stripped 9 bases from V and 3 bases from J, with 22 bases between. The CDR3 length is 15 residues. This chain's CDR3 is CARGMLGGVPDKLIF. In DNA, the CDR3 is TGTGCCCGTGGCATGTTGGGGGGGGTACCCGATAAACTCATCTTT.

Regarding this clone: TCRdb has a much larger clone's protein, which differs at residue 11 from the translation of this DNA, likely because of a read error; what is shown is the protein translated from the DNA. The chain links TRDV1 to TRDJ1, with 9 bases identical to TRDD3. TCRdb is silent on the J gene; assignment here came from matching the DNA to germline. The ends lost 3 bases at V and 4 bases at J; junction bases unmatched: 21. CDR3 size: 20 residues. CDR1 and CDR2 (germline): TSWWSYY, QGS. CDR3 sequence reads: CALGEPVFVPHWGKGDKLIF. As DNA, the CDR3 is TGTGCTCTTGGGGAGCCTGTTTTTGTCCCCCACTGGGGGAAGGGCGATAAACTCATCTTT.

This clone was counted only a few times. A far larger clone is one base from this, pointing to a likely read error. This sample also contains other DNA sequences that code for the same CDR3. The rearrangement uses TRDV1 and TRDJ1; D is unclear. The J gene was not available in TCRdb and was assigned here by matching the DNA to germline segments. This CDR3 comprises 17 residues. V dropped 1 base and J dropped 3 bases, with 18 bases sitting between them. Germline-derived CDR1 and CDR2 are TSWWSYY and QGS. In DNA form, the CDR3 reads TGTGCTCTTGGGGAACCTATAAAGCGCCGTTACGCCGATAAACTCATCTTT. Translating gives CALGEPIKRRYADKLIF.

This clone was observed a few times. The TCRdb protein comes from a much larger clone and disagrees with this DNA's translation at residue 4, likely due to a read error; the protein given here is derived from the DNA. The rearrangement uses TRDV2 and TRDJ3; D may be TRDD3 (6 bases). Matching the DNA to germline supplied the J gene, which TCRdb does not give. Germline V gene data show CDR1 as GEAIGNYY and CDR2 as EKD. This CDR3 has 20 residues. As DNA, the CDR3 is TGTGCCTGTCACACCGTGGGGGGGGCCCAATCGACCTGGGACACCCGACAGATGTTTTTC. It specifies CACHTVGGAQSTWDTRQMFF.